This entry describes one TCR beta chain. The antigen remains unidentified. Primers included in the PCR were 60 Vbeta and 13 Jbeta primers. The table came from immunoSEQ multiplex PCR; TCRdb's copy has only in-frame clones and leaves some out. The sample has about 200,000 clones, around 78% seen once; the top ten hold 1.5% to 2%. The sample comes from a study of cytomegalovirus exposure and HLA in healthy donors. Study-wide results and caveats: Presence/absence analyses treated sequencing depth as roughly uniform across donors.

Per germline, CDR1 SGHNT and CDR2 YYREEE (reference sequence). The CDR3 is made up of 14 amino acids. J gave up 8 bases and V 1 base, and 5 bases lay outside the gene matches. The chain couples TRBV5-4 to TRBJ1-4, with 7 bases aligning to TRBD1. The sequenced sample was PBMCs. The sequence derives from a man under 40 in good health and CMV-seronegative. The CDR3 bases are TGTGCCAGCAGCTTGAACGGGGGACAGGAAAAACTGTTTTTT. Its translation is CASSLNGGQEKLFF. The variable domain in full, with the rest retrieved from reference TRBV5-4 and TRBJ1-4, is ETGVTQSPTHLIKTRGQQVTLRCSSQSGHNTVSWYQQALGQGPQFIFQYYREEENGRGNFPPRFSGLQFPNYSSELNVNALELDDSALYLCASSLNGGQEKLFFGSGTQLSVL.